What follows is one T cell receptor beta chain and its context. The entry originates in a study of blood T cell repertoires in COVID-19. Study-wide context: T cells, B-cell-depleted T cells, or PBMCs provided the cDNA or gDNA that served as material.

Original analysis: For nucleated cells, counts were estimated from reference gene primer amplification. Clones were sequenced by immunoSEQ multiplex PCR, and TCRdb holds only the in-frame ones, with some missing. V, J and clone size are those of that table, while D and trimming were read from the DNA. The repertoire holds about 250,000 clones, with about 89% as singletons. This receptor was identified in a man aged 25 to 45 with acute or convalescent COVID-19. Sequenced input: peripheral blood.

This CDR3 reads CASRSLLLAPDSQETQYF. CDR3 DNA sequence: TGTGCAAGTCGCTCTCTCCTGTTGGCACCGGACTCTCAAGAGACCCAGTACTTC. The chain has TRBV12-2 and TRBJ2-5; the DNA was not used to check the table's D call, TRBD2. TRBV12-2 counts as a pseudogene. The CDR3 sequence is 18 residues long.